The present entry profiles one T cell receptor (beta chain) with its context. These data belong to a study of cytomegalovirus exposure and HLA in healthy donors. The primer mix had 60 Vbeta and 13 Jbeta primers. Profiling relied on immunoSEQ multiplex PCR, and the TCRdb table lists in-frame clones only, not all of them. The sample consists of around 94,000 clones, about 77% of them appearing once. V dropped 5 bases and J dropped 3 bases, with 14 bases sitting between them. This CDR3 region has 14 residues. Germline V lookup: CDR1 SGHKS, CDR2 YYEKEE (reference sequence). This receptor was obtained from a woman in her thirties or forties in good health and CMV-seronegative. The chain combines TRBV5-5 with TRBJ1-1, with D hard to call. Sample: PBMCs. Written as DNA, the CDR3 is TGTGCCAGCAGAAGTACACCCCAGGACACTGAAGCTTTCTTT. Amino acids: CASRSTPQDTEAFF.